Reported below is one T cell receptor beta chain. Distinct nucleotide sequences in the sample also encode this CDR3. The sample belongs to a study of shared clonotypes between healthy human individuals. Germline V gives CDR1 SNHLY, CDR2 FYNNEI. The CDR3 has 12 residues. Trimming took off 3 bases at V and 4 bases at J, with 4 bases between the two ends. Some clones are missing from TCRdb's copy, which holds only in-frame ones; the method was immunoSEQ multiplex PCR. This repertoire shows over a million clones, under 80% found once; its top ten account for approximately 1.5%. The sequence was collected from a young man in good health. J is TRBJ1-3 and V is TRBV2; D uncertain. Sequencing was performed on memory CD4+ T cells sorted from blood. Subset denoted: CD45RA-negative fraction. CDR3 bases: TGTGCCAGCAGTGAGGAGGGAAACACCATATATTTT. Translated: CASSEEGNTIYF. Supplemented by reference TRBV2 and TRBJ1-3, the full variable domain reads EPEVTQTPSHQVTQMGQEVILRCVPISNHLYFYWYRQILGQKVEFLVSFYNNEISEKSEIFDDQFSVERPDGSNFTLKIRSTKLEDSAMYFCASSEEGNTIYFGEGSWLTVV.